Below, 25 T cell receptor beta chains from the same sample are listed, as sequenced in a study of CD8+ T cells in alopecia areata. Treatment specified: oral pan-JAK inhibitor, 5-10 mg twice daily. RNA, once extracted, was reverse transcribed into cDNA for use as the sequencing template. Sequenced by immunoSEQ multiplex PCR; TCRdb stores in-frame clones only, minus some. The sample has some 150,000 clones, approximately 59% seen once. The material sequenced was CD4+ T cells sorted from blood, taken between weeks 55 and 65, from a patient treated with tofacitinib. The origin of the receptors is a human donor with alopecia areata.

The chain joins TRBV5-1 to TRBJ2-5, with 8 nucleotides matching TRBD1. J lost 4 bases, V lost 3 bases, and 11 bases had no gene match. The V gene's germline CDR1 is SGHRS and CDR2 YFSETQ. CDR3 length: 16 amino acids. The CDR3 sequence is CASSYSVGQAGETQYF. The CDR3 nucleotides are TGCGCCAGCAGCTACAGCGTGGGACAGGCAGGAGAGACCCAGTACTTC.

This clone came up a few times. The chain is built from TRBV14 and TRBJ2-5; no firm D call. Trimming took off 1 base at V and 3 bases at J, with 6 bases between the two ends. There are 13 residues in the CDR3. Germline V CDR1 and CDR2: SGHDN, FVKESK. The CDR3 nucleotides read TGTGCCAGCAGCCAAGTCGTGGAAGAGACCCAGTACTTC. It specifies CASSQVVEETQYF.

This chain uses TRBV15 with TRBJ1-2, with D possibly being TRBD1 (5 bases). The germline CDR1 and CDR2 sequences are LNHNV and YYDKDF (reference sequence). V lost 3 bases, J lost 2 bases, and 16 bases lay in between. The CDR3 consists of 16 residues. The CDR3 reads CATSRAFGRDNYGYTF. For the CDR3, the DNA is TGTGCCACCAGCAGGGCTTTCGGAAGGGACAACTATGGCTACACCTTC.

V gene TRBV4-1 combines with J gene TRBJ1-1; a weak D match, TRBD1 (5 bases). Germline CDR1 is MGHRA and CDR2 is YSYEKL. Trimming cost V 4 bases and J 1 base, with 7 bases left between them. The length of the CDR3 is 13 residues. This CDR3 is CASSLDRNTEAFF. CDR3 coding DNA: TGCGCCAGCAGCCTCGACAGGAACACTGAAGCTTTCTTT.

The V call is TRBV29-1, the J call TRBJ1-2; D possibly corresponds to TRBD1 (5 bases). Trimming took 6 bases from V and 0 from J, leaving 17 bases between them. CDR1 is SQVTM, CDR2 ANQGSEA, per germline. The length of the CDR3 is 15 residues. The CDR3 region is CSVPRTGGTNYGYTF. The CDR3 DNA follows: TGCAGCGTCCCACGCACGGGGGGGACTAACTATGGCTACACCTTC.

A few counts support this clone. The chain carries TRBV18 and TRBJ1-1; 7 bases align to TRBD1. CDR3 length: 17 amino acids. The J segment lost 1 base and the V segment lost 0 bases, leaving 8 bases of the junction unmatched. Germline V gene sequence: CDR1 KGHSH, CDR2 LQKENI. The CDR3 DNA follows: TGTGCCAGCTCACCACCCCGACAGGGACTAAAGAACACTGAAGCTTTCTTT. It translates to CASSPPRQGLKNTEAFF. The entire variable domain, with the rest obtained from reference TRBV18 and TRBJ1-1, is as follows: NAGVMQNPRHLVRRRGQEARLRCSPMKGHSHVYWYRQLPEEGLKFMVYLQKENIIDESGMPKERFSAEFPKEGPSILRIQQVVRGDSAAYFCASSPPRQGLKNTEAFFGQGTRLTVV.

The chain has TRBV6-5 and TRBJ2-1; D is unclear. V lost 6 bases to trimming and J lost 7 bases, with 10 bases between them. The germline gives CDR1 MNHEY, CDR2 SVGAGI. The CDR3 covers 12 residues. The CDR3 bases are TGTGCCAGCAGCCACGCCCCGAATGAGCAGTTCTTC. Its protein is CASSHAPNEQFF.

CDR3 nucleotides: TGTGCCAGCAGTGAAAATAGGAAGACCCAGTACTTC. It translates to CASSENRKTQYF. The genes are TRBV2 and TRBJ2-5; D ambiguous. Trimming took 2 bases from V and 6 from J, leaving 7 bases between them. The CDR3 runs 12 residues. CDR1 is SNHLY and CDR2 is FYNNEI in the germline V gene.

The genes are TRBV4-1 and TRBJ2-1, with 9 bases fitting TRBD2. This CDR3 region has 16 residues. Germline CDR1 is MGHRA and CDR2 is YSYEKL. J gave up 4 bases and V 1 base, and 5 bases lay outside the gene matches. CDR3 nucleotides: TGCGCCAGCAGCCAAGTTTCTAGCGGGAAATACAATGAGCAGTTCTTC. Translating it yields CASSQVSSGKYNEQFF.

The chain uses TRBV7-8 and TRBJ2-7; 8 nucleotides align to TRBD1. The CDR3 spans 13 residues. V trimming: 5 bases; J trimming: 7 bases; junction bases outside the gene matches: 7. Germline V gene lookup returns CDR1 SGHVS and CDR2 FQNEAQ. The CDR3 DNA sequence: TGTGCCAGCAGCCGCAGGGGGCCTGGAGAGCAGTACTTC. Encoded protein: CASSRRGPGEQYF.

About this clone: The same CDR3 can be traced to other DNA sequences in this sample. The chain carries TRBV2 and TRBJ1-5; D gene unclear. V dropped 6 bases and J dropped 0 bases, with 9 bases sitting between them. The germline CDR1 and CDR2 sequences are SNHLY and FYNNEI. The CDR3 totals 14 residues. CDR3 sequence reads: CASSGSYSNQPQHF. Here the CDR3 DNA reads TGTGCCAGCAGCGGATCTTATAGCAATCAGCCCCAGCATTTT. Full variable domain (outside the CDR3, taken from reference TRBV2 and TRBJ1-5): EPEVTQTPSHQVTQMGQEVILRCVPISNHLYFYWYRQILGQKVEFLVSFYNNEISEKSEIFDDQFSVERPDGSNFTLKIRSTKLEDSAMYFCASSGSYSNQPQHFGDGTRLSIL.

This clone was observed a single time. V and J are TRBV29-1 and TRBJ2-2; tentatively, D is TRBD1 (5 bases). CDR3 length: 14 amino acids. V was shortened by 5 bases and J by 4 bases, with 14 bases between the two germline ends. Germline V gene sequence: CDR1 SQVTM, CDR2 ANQGSEA. The CDR3 coding sequence is TGCAGCGTTCTGGGGCCTGAAATCACCGGGGAGCTGTTTTTT. Translation: CSVLGPEITGELFF.

This clone turned up a few times. The V and J genes are TRBV10-3 and TRBJ2-7; D is possibly TRBD1 (6 bases). The germline V gene encodes CDR1 ENHRY and CDR2 SYGVKD. Trimming took off 6 bases at V and 2 bases at J, with 17 bases between the two ends. CDR3 length: 15 residues. The CDR3 protein is CAIRPGSGATYEQYF. CDR3 DNA sequence: TGTGCCATCAGGCCGGGGTCAGGGGCCACCTACGAGCAGTACTTC.

This chain joins TRBV11-2 and TRBJ1-1, with D unclear. The CDR3 is made up of 13 amino acids. Germline CDR1 is SGHAT and CDR2 is FQNNGV. V was trimmed by 5 bases and J by 3 bases, leaving 10 bases between them. Here the CDR3 reads CASSRLRDTEAFF. Here the CDR3 DNA reads TGTGCCAGCAGCCGGCTACGGGACACTGAAGCTTTCTTT.

The rearrangement links TRBV29-1 to TRBJ2-2; 7 bases line up with TRBD2. V shed 3 bases, J shed 5 bases, and the junction held 6 bases outside the gene matches. Germline V gene lookup returns CDR1 SQVTM and CDR2 ANQGSEA. The length of the CDR3 is 14 residues. The CDR3, as DNA: TGCAGCGTTGAGTTGGGGAGGGGTACCGGGGAGCTGTTTTTT. It specifies CSVELGRGTGELFF.

This rearrangement joins TRBV14 to TRBJ2-7; D is ambiguous. Trimming took 0 bases from V and 2 from J, leaving 5 bases between them. This CDR3 contains 13 residues. CDR1 SGHDN and CDR2 FVKESK come from the germline V gene. The CDR3 loop is CASSQDLPYEQYF. Written as DNA, the CDR3 is TGTGCCAGCAGCCAAGATCTACCCTACGAGCAGTACTTC.

There are a few counts of this clone. The V gene is TRBV30, the J gene TRBJ2-3; the match to TRBD2 covers 12 bases. This CDR3 contains 13 residues. Germline V lookup: CDR1 GTSNPN, CDR2 SVGIG (reference sequence). V was clipped by 4 bases and J by 8 bases; unmatched bases: 4. The CDR3 DNA sequence: TGTGCCTGGACTAGCGGGGGGGCGAGTACGCAGTATTTT. This sequence encodes CAWTSGGASTQYF.

The chain links TRBV29-1 to TRBJ1-2; D not resolved. Looked up from germline, CDR1 is SQVTM and CDR2 is ANQGSEA. CDR3 length equals 13 residues. V was trimmed by 3 bases and J by 5 bases, leaving 13 bases between them. This CDR3 reads CSVDAGASYGYTF. CDR3 coding DNA: TGCAGCGTTGACGCAGGTGCCAGTTATGGCTACACCTTC.

The J gene is TRBJ1-2, the V gene TRBV29-1, with TRBD1 identical over 8 bases. V trimming: 6 bases; J trimming: 8 bases; junction bases outside the gene matches: 8. CDR3 length: 12 residues. Germline CDR1 is SQVTM and CDR2 is ANQGSEA. This CDR3 is CSVSTGDGGYTF. CDR3 sequence (DNA): TGCAGCGTGTCGACAGGGGATGGAGGCTACACCTTC.

The table lists this clone with a few counts. The chain links TRBV19 to TRBJ2-5, with 12 nucleotides matching TRBD2. V dropped 3 bases and J dropped 5; count of bases not matched to a gene: 7. The length of the CDR3 is 16 residues. CDR1 is LNHDA and CDR2 is SQIVND in the germline V gene (reference sequence). CDR3 residues: CASSIHGLAGPETQYF. Here the CDR3 DNA reads TGTGCCAGTAGTATCCACGGACTAGCGGGGCCGGAGACCCAGTACTTC.

The J gene is TRBJ1-1, the V gene TRBV7-9; D remains ambiguous. In germline, CDR1 is SEHNR, CDR2 FQNEAQ (reference sequence). This CDR3 has 11 amino acids. V lost 2 bases and J 8 bases, leaving 6 bases between the germline ends. The CDR3 sequence: CASSLTREAFF. The CDR3 bases are TGTGCCAGCAGCTTAACCAGGGAAGCTTTCTTT.

The V gene is TRBV7-8, the J gene TRBJ1-4, with D perhaps matching TRBD1 (5 bases). Between the trimmed V and J ends, which lost 5 bases and 5 bases, there was a span of 15 bases. CDR1 is SGHVS and CDR2 is FQNEAQ in the germline V gene. CDR3 length: 15 amino acids. The CDR3: CASSKSQGVNEKLFF. The CDR3 DNA reads as TGTGCCAGCAGCAAAAGTCAGGGAGTCAATGAAAAACTGTTTTTT.

This chain links TRBV6-5 with TRBJ1-4, with D unclear. The CDR3 runs to 13 residues. CDR1 is MNHEY and CDR2 is SVGAGI in the germline V gene. The ends were cut back, 3 bases at V and 2 bases at J, with 4 bases in the middle. CDR3 loop: CASSYLTNEKLFF. The DNA for the CDR3 is TGTGCCAGCAGTTATTTGACTAATGAAAAACTGTTTTTT.

J is TRBJ2-5 and V is TRBV29-1; no definite D call. CDR3 size: 13 residues. Germline V gene sequence: CDR1 SQVTM, CDR2 ANQGSEA. V dropped 4 bases and J dropped 4 bases, with 13 bases sitting between them. The CDR3, as DNA: TGCAGCGTTGGAGTTGGGAACCCAGAGACCCAGTACTTC. This translates into CSVGVGNPETQYF.

This clone has a handful of counts. This sequence joins TRBV6-5 and TRBJ1-1, with no clear D. V shed 0 bases and J shed 7 bases, with 12 bases lying between them. The CDR3 runs 14 residues. In germline, CDR1 is MNHEY, CDR2 SVGAGI. CDR3 DNA sequence: TGTGCCAGCAGTTACTCGATGGCAGAGAATGAAGCTTTCTTT. Amino acid sequence: CASSYSMAENEAFF.